This T cell receptor (beta chain) is from a study of blood T cell repertoires in COVID-19. Overall study: From T cells, B-cell-depleted T cells, or PBMCs came the material, which was cDNA or gDNA.

Libraries were prepared by immunoSEQ multiplex PCR; TCRdb keeps only in-frame clonotypes and omits some of them. The table lists fewer than 250,000 clones, 87% of them singletons. This clone was counted once. Participants were placed into cohorts based on the clinical history they reported. Germline V CDR1 and CDR2: SGHAT, FQNNGV. The CDR3 has 15 amino acids. V was clipped by 5 bases and J by 5 bases, with 15 bases between them. V usage is TRBV11-2 and J usage is TRBJ1-4; D might be TRBD1 (6 bases). The receptor was isolated from a man under 40 in a cohort exposed to, infected with or recovered from COVID-19 (not recorded which). The source material was PBMCs or T cells enriched from blood (not recorded which). As DNA, the CDR3 is TGTGCCAGCAGCCGCCGCCGGACAGTAAATGAAAAACTGTTTTTT. Translating gives CASSRRRTVNEKLFF.